This record looks at one TCR beta chain sequence and its context. Its antigen remains unknown. This entry belongs to a study of early T cells in non-severe SARS-CoV-2 infection. Study observations and caveats: Comparison of clonotypes with VDJdb favored anti-spike CD8 responses while missing private and CD4 specificities.

V gave up 4 bases and J gave up 2 bases, with 12 bases separating them. CDR1 is MGHRA and CDR2 is YSYEKL in the germline V gene. This CDR3 comprises 15 residues. TCRdb ran MiXCR on the 5' RACE reads and lists one entry per CDR3 protein. The sample consists of some 96,000 distinct CDR3 sequences, around 14% of them appearing once. The TCR originated in an adult who was a healthcare worker with PCR-confirmed SARS-CoV-2 infection or an uninfected control (not recorded which). The sample consisted of whole blood. The chain combines TRBV4-1 with TRBJ2-1; D may be TRBD1 or TRBD2 (5 bases each). The CDR3 DNA sequence: TGCGCCAGCAGCCTCCGGGACGGGACCTACAATGAGCAGTTCTTC. Protein product: CASSLRDGTYNEQFF.